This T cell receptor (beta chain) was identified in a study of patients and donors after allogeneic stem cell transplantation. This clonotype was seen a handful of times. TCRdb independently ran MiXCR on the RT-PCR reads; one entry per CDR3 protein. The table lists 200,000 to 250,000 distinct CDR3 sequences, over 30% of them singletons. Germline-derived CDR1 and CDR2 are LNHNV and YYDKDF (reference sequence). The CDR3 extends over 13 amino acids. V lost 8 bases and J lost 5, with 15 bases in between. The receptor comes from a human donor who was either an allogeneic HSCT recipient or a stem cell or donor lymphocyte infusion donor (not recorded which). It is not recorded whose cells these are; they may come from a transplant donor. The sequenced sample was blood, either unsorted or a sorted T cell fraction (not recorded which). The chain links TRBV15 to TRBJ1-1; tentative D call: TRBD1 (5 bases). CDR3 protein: CATSRGRLTEAFF. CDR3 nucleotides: TGTGCCACCTCGCGGGGGAGGTTAACTGAAGCTTTCTTT.